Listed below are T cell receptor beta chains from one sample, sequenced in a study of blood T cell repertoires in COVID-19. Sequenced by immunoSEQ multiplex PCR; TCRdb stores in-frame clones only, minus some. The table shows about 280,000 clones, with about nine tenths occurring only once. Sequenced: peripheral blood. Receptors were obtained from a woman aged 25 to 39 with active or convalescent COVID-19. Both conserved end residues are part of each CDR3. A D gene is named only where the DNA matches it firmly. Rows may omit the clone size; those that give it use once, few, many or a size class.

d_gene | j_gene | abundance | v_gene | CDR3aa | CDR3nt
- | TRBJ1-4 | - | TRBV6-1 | CASSEDRSTNEKLFF | TGTGCCAGCAGTGAAGACAGGTCAACTAATGAAAAACTGTTTTTT
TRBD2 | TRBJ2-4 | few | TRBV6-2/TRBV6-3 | CASSYSGLAYIQYF | TGTGCCAGCAGTTACTCGGGACTAGCTTACATTCAGTACTTC
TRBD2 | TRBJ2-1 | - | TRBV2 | CASSDASGTYNEQFF | TGTGCCAGCAGTGATGCTAGCGGGACTTACAATGAGCAGTTCTTC
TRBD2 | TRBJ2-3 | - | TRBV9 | CASSVVAGGYQYF | TGTGCCAGCAGCGTAGTAGCGGGGGGCTATCAGTATTTT
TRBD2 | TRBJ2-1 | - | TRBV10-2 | CASSERRGGYNEQFF | TGCGCCAGCAGTGAGCGGCGGGGGGGCTACAATGAGCAGTTCTTC
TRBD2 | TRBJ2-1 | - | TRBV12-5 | CASGLAPRGSGGPSSYNEQFF | TGTGCTAGTGGTTTGGCTCCCCGGGGTAGCGGGGGGCCGAGCTCCTACAATGAGCAGTTCTTC
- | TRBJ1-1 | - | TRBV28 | CASSYPGHLNTEAFF | TGTGCCAGCAGTTACCCGGGACACTTGAACACTGAAGCTTTCTTT
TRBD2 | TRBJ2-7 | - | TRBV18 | CASSPNPAGGEQYF | TGTGCCAGCTCACCAAACCCAGCGGGGGGCGAGCAGTACTTC
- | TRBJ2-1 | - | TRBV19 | CASSIGGGQYNEQFF | TGTGCCAGTAGTATAGGGGGGGGACAATACAATGAGCAGTTCTTC
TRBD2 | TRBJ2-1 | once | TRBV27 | CASTGTSPFNEQFF | TGTGCCAGCACCGGGACTAGCCCTTTCAATGAGCAGTTCTTC
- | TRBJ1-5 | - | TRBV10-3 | CAISDSDRLDQPQHF | TGTGCCATCAGTGATTCGGACAGACTTGATCAGCCCCAGCATTTT
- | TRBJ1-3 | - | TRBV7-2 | CASSLSGLPFSGNTIYF | TGTGCCAGCAGCTTGTCGGGACTCCCGTTCTCTGGAAACACCATATATTTT
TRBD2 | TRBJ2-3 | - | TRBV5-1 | CASSFTSGGQETQYF | TGCGCCAGCAGCTTTACTAGCGGGGGGCAGGAAACGCAGTATTTT
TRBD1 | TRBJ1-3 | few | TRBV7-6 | CASSLPTTGGTGLHGNTIYF | TGTGCCAGCAGCTTACCAACCACAGGGGGGACAGGGTTACATGGAAACACCATATATTTT
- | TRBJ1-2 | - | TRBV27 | CASSMTGYGYTF | TGTGCCAGCAGTATGACAGGCTATGGCTACACCTTC
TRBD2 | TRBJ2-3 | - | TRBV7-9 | CASLHGTSGSTDTQYF | TGTGCCAGCCTCCACGGGACTAGCGGGAGCACAGATACGCAGTATTTT
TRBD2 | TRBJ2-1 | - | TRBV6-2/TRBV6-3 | CASNPAGPPEQFF | TGTGCCAGCAACCCAGCGGGGCCCCCTGAGCAGTTCTTC
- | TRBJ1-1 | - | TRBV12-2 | CASRLGMGPNTEAFF | TGTGCAAGTCGCTTAGGTATGGGCCCGAACACTGAAGCTTTCTTT
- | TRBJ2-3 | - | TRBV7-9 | CASSQRGGNSNTQYF | TGTGCCAGCAGCCAGAGGGGGGGCAACTCAAATACGCAGTATTTT
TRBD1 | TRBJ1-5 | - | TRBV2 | CASRFQGVRNQPQHF | TGTGCCAGCAGGTTCCAGGGGGTTCGCAATCAGCCCCAGCATTTT